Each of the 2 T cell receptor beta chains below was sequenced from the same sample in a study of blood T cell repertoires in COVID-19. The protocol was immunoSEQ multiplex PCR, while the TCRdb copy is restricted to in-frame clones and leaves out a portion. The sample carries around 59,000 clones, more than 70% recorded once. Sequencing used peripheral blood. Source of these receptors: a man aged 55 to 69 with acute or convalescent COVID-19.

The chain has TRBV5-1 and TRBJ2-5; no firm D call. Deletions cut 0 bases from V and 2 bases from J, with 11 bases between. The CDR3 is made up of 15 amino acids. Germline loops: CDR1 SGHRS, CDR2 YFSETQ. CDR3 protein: CASSLAAERQETQYF. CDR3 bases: TGCGCCAGCAGCTTGGCCGCAGAGAGGCAAGAGACCCAGTACTTC.

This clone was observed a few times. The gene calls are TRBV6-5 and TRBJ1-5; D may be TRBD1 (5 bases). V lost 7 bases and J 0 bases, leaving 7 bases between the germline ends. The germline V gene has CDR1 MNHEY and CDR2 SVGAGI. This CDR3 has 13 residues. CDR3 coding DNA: TGTGCCAGCACAGGGAATAGCAATCAGCCCCAGCATTTT. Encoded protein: CASTGNSNQPQHF.